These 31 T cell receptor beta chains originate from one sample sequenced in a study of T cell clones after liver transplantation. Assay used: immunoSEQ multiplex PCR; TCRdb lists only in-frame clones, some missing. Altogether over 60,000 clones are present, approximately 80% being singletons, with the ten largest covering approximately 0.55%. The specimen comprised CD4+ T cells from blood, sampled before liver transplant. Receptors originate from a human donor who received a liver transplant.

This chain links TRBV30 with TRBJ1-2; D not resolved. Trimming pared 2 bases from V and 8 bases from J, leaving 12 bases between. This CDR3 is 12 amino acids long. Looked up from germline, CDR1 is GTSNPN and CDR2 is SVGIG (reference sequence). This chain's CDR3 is CAWSKATGGYTF. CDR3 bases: TGTGCCTGGAGTAAGGCCACCGGGGGCTACACCTTC.

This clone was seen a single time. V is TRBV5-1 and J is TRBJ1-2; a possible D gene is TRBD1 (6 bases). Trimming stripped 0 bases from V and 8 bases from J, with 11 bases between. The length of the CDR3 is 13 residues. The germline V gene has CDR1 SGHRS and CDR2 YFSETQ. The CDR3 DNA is TGCGCCAGCAGCTTGGGGACAGAGAGCGGCTACACCTTC. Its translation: CASSLGTESGYTF.

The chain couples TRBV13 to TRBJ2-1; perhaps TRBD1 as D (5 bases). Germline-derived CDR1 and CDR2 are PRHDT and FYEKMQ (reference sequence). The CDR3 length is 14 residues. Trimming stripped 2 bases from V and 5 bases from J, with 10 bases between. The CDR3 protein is CASSLRQLNNEQFF. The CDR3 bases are TGTGCCAGCAGCTTACGACAGCTAAACAATGAGCAGTTCTTC.

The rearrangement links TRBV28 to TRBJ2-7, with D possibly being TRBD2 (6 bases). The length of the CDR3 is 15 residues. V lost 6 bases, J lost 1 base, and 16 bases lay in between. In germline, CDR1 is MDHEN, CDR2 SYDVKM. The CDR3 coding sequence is TGTGCCAGCAGCTTAACCGGGACTTCTTCCTACGAGCAGTACTTC. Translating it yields CASSLTGTSSYEQYF.

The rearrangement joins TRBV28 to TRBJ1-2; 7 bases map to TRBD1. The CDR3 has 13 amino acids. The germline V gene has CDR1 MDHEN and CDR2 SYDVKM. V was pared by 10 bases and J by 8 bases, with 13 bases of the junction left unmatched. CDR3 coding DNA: TGTGCCACCTCACCGGGGCAGGGGGGCGGCTACACCTTC. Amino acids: CATSPGQGGGYTF.

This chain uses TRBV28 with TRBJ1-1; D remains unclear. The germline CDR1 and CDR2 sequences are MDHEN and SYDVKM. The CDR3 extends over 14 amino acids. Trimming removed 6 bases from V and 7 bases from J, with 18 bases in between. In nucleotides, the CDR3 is TGTGCCAGCAGACCACTCCCCCCCTTCGGTGAAGCTTTCTTT. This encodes CASRPLPPFGEAFF.

The CDR3 bases are TGTGCCAGCAGGGGAGGGACAGGGGTCAATCAGCCCCAGCATTTT. It encodes CASRGGTGVNQPQHF. The gene calls are TRBV7-2 and TRBJ1-5, with TRBD1 identical over 10 bases. J was trimmed by 3 bases and V by 6 bases; bases with no gene match: 5. CDR3 length equals 15 residues. Germline V gene lookup returns CDR1 SGHTA and CDR2 FQGNSA. The complete variable domain, with remaining parts taken from reference TRBV7-2 and TRBJ1-5, reads GAGVSQSPSNKVTEKGKDVELRCDPISGHTALYWYRQSLGQGLEFLIYFQGNSAPDKSGLPSDRFSAERTGGSVSTLTIQRTQQEDSAVYLCASRGGTGVNQPQHFGDGTRLSIL.

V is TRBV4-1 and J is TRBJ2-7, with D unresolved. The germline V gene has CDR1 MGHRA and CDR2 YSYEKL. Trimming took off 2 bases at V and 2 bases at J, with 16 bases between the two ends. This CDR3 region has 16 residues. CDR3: CASSQRPLRSTYEQYF. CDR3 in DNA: TGCGCCAGCAGCCAACGGCCTTTGAGATCGACCTACGAGCAGTACTTC.

CDR3 residues: CASSGGRGAFF. The CDR3 nucleotides are TGTGCCAGCAGTGGGGGCAGAGGAGCTTTCTTT. V usage is TRBV2 and J usage is TRBJ1-1; TRBD1 might be the D (5 bases). V was pared by 4 bases and J by 10 bases, with 10 bases between. This CDR3 spans 11 amino acids. CDR1 is SNHLY, CDR2 FYNNEI, per germline.

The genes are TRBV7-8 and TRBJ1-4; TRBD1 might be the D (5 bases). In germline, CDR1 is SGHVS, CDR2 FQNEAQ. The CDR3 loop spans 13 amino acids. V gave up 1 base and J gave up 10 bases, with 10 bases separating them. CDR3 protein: CASSLDRGRKLFF. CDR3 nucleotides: TGTGCCAGCAGCTTAGATAGGGGAAGAAAACTGTTTTTT. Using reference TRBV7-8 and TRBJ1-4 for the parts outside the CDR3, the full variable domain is GAGVSQSPRYKVAKRGQDVALRCDPISGHVSLFWYQQALGQGPEFLTYFQNEAQLDKSGLPSDRFFAERPEGSVSTLKIQRTQQEDSAVYLCASSLDRGRKLFFGSGTQLSVL.

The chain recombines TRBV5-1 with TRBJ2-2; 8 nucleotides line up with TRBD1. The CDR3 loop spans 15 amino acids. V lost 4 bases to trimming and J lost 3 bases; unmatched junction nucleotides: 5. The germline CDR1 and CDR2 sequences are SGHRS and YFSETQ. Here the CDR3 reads CASSPGGADTGELFF. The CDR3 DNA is TGCGCCAGCAGCCCAGGGGGCGCGGACACCGGGGAGCTGTTTTTT. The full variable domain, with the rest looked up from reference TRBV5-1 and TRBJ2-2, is KAGVTQTPRYLIKTRGQQVTLSCSPISGHRSVSWYQQTPGQGLQFLFEYFSETQRNKGNFPGRFSGRQFSNSRSEMNVSTLELGDSALYLCASSPGGADTGELFFGEGSRLTVL.

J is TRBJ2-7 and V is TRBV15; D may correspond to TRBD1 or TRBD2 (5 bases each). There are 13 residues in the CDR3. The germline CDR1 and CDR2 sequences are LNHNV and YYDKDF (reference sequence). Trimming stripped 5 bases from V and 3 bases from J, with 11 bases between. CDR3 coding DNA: TGTGCCACCAGCCGGGACCGGTACTACGAGCAGTACTTC. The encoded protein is CATSRDRYYEQYF. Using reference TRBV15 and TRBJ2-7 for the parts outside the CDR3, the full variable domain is DAMVIQNPRYQVTQFGKPVTLSCSQTLNHNVMYWYQQKSSQAPKLLFHYYDKDFNNEADTPDNFQSRRPNTSFCFLDIRSPGLGDTAMYLCATSRDRYYEQYFGPGTRLTVT.

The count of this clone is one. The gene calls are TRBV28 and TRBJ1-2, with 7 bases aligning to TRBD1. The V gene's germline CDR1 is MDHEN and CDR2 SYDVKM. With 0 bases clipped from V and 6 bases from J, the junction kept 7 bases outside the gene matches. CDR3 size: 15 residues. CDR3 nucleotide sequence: TGTGCCAGCAGTTTATGGCCTCACAGGGGTGATGGCTACACCTTC. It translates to CASSLWPHRGDGYTF.

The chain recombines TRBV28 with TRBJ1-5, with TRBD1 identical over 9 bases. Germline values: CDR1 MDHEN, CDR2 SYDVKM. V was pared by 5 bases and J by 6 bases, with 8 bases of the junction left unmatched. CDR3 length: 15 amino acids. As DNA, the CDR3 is TGTGCCAGCAGTACCGGGACAGGGTCGAGTCAGCCCCAGCATTTT. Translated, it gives CASSTGTGSSQPQHF.

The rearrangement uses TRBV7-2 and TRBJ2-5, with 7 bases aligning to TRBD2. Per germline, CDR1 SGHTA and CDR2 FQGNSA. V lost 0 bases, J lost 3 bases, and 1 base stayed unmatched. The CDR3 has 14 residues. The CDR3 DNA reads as TGTGCCAGCAGCTTAGCGCGGGAGAAAGAGACCCAGTACTTC. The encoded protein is CASSLAREKETQYF.

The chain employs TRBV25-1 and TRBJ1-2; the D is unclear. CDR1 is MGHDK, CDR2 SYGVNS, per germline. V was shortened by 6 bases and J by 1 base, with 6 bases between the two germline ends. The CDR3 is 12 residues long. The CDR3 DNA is TGTGCCAGCAGGGGCTTTAACTATGGCTACACCTTC. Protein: CASRGFNYGYTF.

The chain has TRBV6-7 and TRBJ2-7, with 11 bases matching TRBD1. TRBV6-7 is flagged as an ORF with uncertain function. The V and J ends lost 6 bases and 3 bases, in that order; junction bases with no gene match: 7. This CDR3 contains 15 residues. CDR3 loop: CASRPGQGAIYEQYF. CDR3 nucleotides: TGTGCCAGCAGACCCGGACAGGGGGCTATCTACGAGCAGTACTTC.

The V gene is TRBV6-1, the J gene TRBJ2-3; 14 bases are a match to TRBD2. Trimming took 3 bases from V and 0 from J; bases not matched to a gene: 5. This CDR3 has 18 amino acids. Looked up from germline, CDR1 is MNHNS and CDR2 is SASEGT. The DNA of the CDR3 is TGTGCCAGCAGTGATGGACTAGCGGGAGGTTTTAGCACAGATACGCAGTATTTT. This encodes CASSDGLAGGFSTDTQYF.

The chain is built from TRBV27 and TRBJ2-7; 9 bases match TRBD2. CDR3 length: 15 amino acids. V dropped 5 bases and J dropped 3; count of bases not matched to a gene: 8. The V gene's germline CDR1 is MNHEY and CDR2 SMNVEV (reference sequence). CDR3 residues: CASSPPRGGGYEQYF. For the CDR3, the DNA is TGTGCCAGCAGTCCCCCCCGCGGGGGGGGCTACGAGCAGTACTTC.

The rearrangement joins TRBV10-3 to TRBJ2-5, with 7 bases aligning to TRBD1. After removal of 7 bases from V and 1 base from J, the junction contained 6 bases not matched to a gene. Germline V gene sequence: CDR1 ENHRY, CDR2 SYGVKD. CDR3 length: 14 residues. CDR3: CAIKGGPGQETQYF. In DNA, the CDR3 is TGTGCCATCAAAGGGGGCCCGGGCCAAGAGACCCAGTACTTC.

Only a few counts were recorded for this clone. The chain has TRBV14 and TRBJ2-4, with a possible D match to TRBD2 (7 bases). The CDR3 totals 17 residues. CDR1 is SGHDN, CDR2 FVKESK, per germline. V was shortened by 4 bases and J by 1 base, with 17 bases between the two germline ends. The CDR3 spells CASSPPFGRGAKNIQYF. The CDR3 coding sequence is TGTGCCAGCAGCCCCCCTTTTGGGAGGGGGGCCAAAAACATTCAGTACTTC.

In DNA form, the CDR3 reads TGCGCCAGCAGCCCAAGGACCGGGACAGGGAATGAAAAACTGTTTTTT. This encodes CASSPRTGTGNEKLFF. The rearrangement links TRBV5-1 to TRBJ1-4, with 9 bases lining up with TRBD1. Germline values: CDR1 SGHRS, CDR2 YFSETQ. This CDR3 has 16 amino acids. V dropped 4 bases and J dropped 5; count of bases not matched to a gene: 9.

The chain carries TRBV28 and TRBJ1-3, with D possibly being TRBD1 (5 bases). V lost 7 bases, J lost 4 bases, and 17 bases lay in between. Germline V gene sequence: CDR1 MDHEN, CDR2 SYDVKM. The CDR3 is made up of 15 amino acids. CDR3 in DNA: TGTGCCAGCACCGGGGGGGGAGGGCTCGGAAACACCATATATTTT. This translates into CASTGGGGLGNTIYF.

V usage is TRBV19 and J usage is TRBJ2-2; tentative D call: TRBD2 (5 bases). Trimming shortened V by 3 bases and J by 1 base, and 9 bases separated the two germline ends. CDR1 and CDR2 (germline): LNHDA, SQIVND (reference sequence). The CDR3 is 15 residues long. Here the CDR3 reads CASSIGAVNTGELFF. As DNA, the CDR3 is TGTGCCAGTAGTATTGGAGCGGTGAACACCGGGGAGCTGTTTTTT.

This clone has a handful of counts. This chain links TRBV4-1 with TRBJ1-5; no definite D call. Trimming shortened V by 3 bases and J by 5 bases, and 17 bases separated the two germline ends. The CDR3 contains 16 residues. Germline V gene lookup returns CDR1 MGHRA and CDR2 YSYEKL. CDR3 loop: CASSQTSLRGYQPQHF. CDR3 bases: TGCGCCAGCAGCCAGACATCACTACGAGGGTATCAGCCCCAGCATTTT.

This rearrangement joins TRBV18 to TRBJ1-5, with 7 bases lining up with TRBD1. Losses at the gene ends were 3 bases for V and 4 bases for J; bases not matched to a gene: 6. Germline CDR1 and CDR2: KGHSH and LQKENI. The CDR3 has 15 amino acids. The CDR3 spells CASSPLTGFNQPQHF. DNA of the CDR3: TGTGCCAGCTCACCCCTGACAGGGTTTAATCAGCCCCAGCATTTT.

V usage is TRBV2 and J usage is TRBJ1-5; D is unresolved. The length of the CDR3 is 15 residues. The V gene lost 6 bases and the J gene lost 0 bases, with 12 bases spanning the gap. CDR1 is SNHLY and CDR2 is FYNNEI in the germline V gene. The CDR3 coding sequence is TGTGCCAGCAGCCGGACGGAAAATAGCAATCAGCCCCAGCATTTT. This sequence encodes CASSRTENSNQPQHF.

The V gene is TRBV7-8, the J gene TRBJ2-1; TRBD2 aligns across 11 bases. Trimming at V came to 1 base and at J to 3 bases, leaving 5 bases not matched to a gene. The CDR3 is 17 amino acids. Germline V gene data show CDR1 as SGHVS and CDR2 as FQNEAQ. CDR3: CASSLGVGTSGYNEQFF. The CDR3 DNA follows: TGTGCCAGCAGCTTAGGGGTAGGGACTAGCGGCTACAATGAGCAGTTCTTC.

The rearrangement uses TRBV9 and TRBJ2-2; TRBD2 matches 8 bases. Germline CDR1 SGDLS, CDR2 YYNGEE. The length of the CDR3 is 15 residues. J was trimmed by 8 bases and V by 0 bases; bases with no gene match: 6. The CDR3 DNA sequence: TGTGCCAGCAGCGTAGCGGGAGGGCCGTTAGGGGAGCTGTTTTTT. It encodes CASSVAGGPLGELFF.

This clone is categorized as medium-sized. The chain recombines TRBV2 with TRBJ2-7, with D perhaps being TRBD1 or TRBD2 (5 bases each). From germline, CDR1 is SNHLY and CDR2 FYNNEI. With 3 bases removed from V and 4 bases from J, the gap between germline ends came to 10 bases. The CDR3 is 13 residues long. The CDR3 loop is CASSEPGPYEQYF. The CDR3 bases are TGTGCCAGCAGTGAGCCGGGACCTTACGAGCAGTACTTC.

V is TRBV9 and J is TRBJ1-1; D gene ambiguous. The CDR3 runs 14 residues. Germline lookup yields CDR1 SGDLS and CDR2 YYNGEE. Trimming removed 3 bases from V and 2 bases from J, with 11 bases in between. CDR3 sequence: CASSASAPNTEAFF. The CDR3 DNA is TGTGCCAGCAGCGCCAGCGCCCCAAACACTGAAGCTTTCTTT.